Sequencing of this T cell receptor (beta chain) was carried out in a study of shared clonotypes between healthy human individuals. Looking at the study overall: Participating donors consisted of a couple of women and a few men aged 18 to 49.

The assay was immunoSEQ multiplex PCR, and TCRdb's table has in-frame clones only and misses some. The sample consists of more than 1,200,000 clones, around 98.5% of them appearing once. Study-wide points: Clonotype sharing across donors was expected to vary with sequencing depth.

Regarding this clone: Its target is not known.

A CD45RA+ naive subset and a CD45RA-negative memory subset were split from CD4+ cells. Material: naive CD4+ T cells sorted from blood. Subset reported: CD45RA+ positively selected. The source of this sequence is a young man in good health.

This CDR3 is CASSLRDTLVYEQYF. DNA of the CDR3: TGTGCCAGCAGCTTGCGGGACACTCTTGTCTACGAGCAGTACTTC. The rearrangement links TRBV9 to TRBJ2-7; perhaps D is TRBD1 or TRBD2 (6 bases each). Germline loops: CDR1 SGDLS, CDR2 YYNGEE. V lost 4 bases and J lost 3, with 17 bases in between. The CDR3 contains 15 residues.